The 15 T cell receptor beta chains below were found in one sample sequenced in a study of blood T cell repertoires in COVID-19. Assay: immunoSEQ multiplex PCR; the TCRdb copy retains only in-frame clones and omits some. The sample records under 200,000 clones, roughly 90% being singletons. Sequenced input: peripheral blood. All receptors derive from a man aged 45-65 years with acute or convalescent COVID-19.

This sequence joins TRBV5-1 and TRBJ2-7; 8 nucleotides align to TRBD1. With V trimmed by 0 bases and J by 4 bases, 9 bases remained unmatched. Germline V gene data show CDR1 as SGHRS and CDR2 as YFSETQ. CDR3 length: 16 amino acids. The CDR3 region is CASSLGGTGPTYEQYF. CDR3 in DNA: TGCGCCAGCAGCTTGGGGGGGACAGGCCCAACTTACGAGCAGTACTTC. The complete variable domain, with remaining parts taken from reference TRBV5-1 and TRBJ2-7, reads KAGVTQTPRYLIKTRGQQVTLSCSPISGHRSVSWYQQTPGQGLQFLFEYFSETQRNKGNFPGRFSGRQFSNSRSEMNVSTLELGDSALYLCASSLGGTGPTYEQYFGPGTRLTVT.

The chain recombines TRBV28 with TRBJ2-3; the match to TRBD1 covers 8 bases. The junction had 7 bases not matched to a gene; V was cut back by 1 base and J by 4 bases. Per germline, CDR1 MDHEN and CDR2 SYDVKM. This CDR3 contains 16 residues. CDR3 DNA: TGTGCCAGCAGTTTATTGGGGACAGGAGGGCCAGATACGCAGTATTTT. Encoded protein: CASSLLGTGGPDTQYF.

This rearrangement joins TRBV10-3 to TRBJ2-7; possibly TRBD2 for D (7 bases). The V and J ends lost 1 base and 4 bases respectively, with 14 bases between them. The CDR3 consists of 15 residues. Germline V gene sequence: CDR1 ENHRY, CDR2 SYGVKD. Here the CDR3 reads CAISELGGGLYEQYV. The CDR3, as DNA: TGTGCCATCAGTGAGTTAGGGGGGGGTCTATACGAGCAGTACGTC.

V usage is TRBV9 and J usage is TRBJ2-5; 8 positions match TRBD1. The CDR3 has 16 amino acids. CDR1 SGDLS and CDR2 YYNGEE come from the germline V gene. Trimming removed 0 bases from V and 4 bases from J; junction bases left unmatched: 8. The CDR3, as DNA: TGTGCCAGCAGCGTAGGAGCAGGGGGCCGCGGAGAGACCCAGTACTTC. Its protein product is CASSVGAGGRGETQYF.

The chain carries TRBV5-1 and TRBJ2-3; maybe TRBD1 (5 bases). This CDR3 is 15 amino acids long. Germline V lookup: CDR1 SGHRS, CDR2 YFSETQ. Trimming left V 0 bases short and J 4 bases short, with 12 bases between. The CDR3, as DNA: TGCGCCAGCAGCTTGGAGGCCAGGGCGGCAGATACGCAGTATTTT. This sequence encodes CASSLEARAADTQYF.

The chain carries TRBV19 and TRBJ2-1; 10 nucleotides line up with TRBD2. From germline, CDR1 is LNHDA and CDR2 SQIVND (reference sequence). This CDR3 has 19 residues. V lost 4 bases, J lost 0 bases, and 12 bases stayed unmatched. The CDR3 DNA reads as TGTGCCAGTAGTACAGATATTAGCGGGAGGCAAAGCTCCTACAATGAGCAGTTCTTC. As protein: CASSTDISGRQSSYNEQFF.

The genes are TRBV9 and TRBJ1-6; a weak D match, TRBD1 (5 bases). V was cut by 0 bases and J by 9 bases, with 13 bases left in between. Germline lookup yields CDR1 SGDLS and CDR2 YYNGEE. This CDR3 region has 15 residues. The CDR3 protein is CASSVDGGKGSPLHF. The DNA of the CDR3 is TGTGCCAGCAGCGTAGACGGGGGTAAGGGTTCACCCCTCCACTTT.

A note on this clone: The junction departs from germline at one end; a sequencing error may be responsible. The V gene is TRBV7-7, the J gene TRBJ1-2, with unresolved D. The CDR3 is 12 residues long. Germline lookup yields CDR1 SSHAT and CDR2 FNYEAQ (reference sequence). The CDR3 loop is CASSPIPATYTF. The CDR3 DNA reads TGTGCTAGCAGCCCCATCCCAGCGACCTACACCTTC.

This chain uses TRBV28 with TRBJ1-5; TRBD1 might be the D (5 bases). V lost 8 bases, J lost 4 bases, and 9 bases lay in between. The CDR3 runs 12 residues. Germline-derived CDR1 and CDR2 are MDHEN and SYDVKM. CDR3 sequence: CASGALNQPQHF. Here the CDR3 DNA reads TGTGCCAGCGGGGCTCTTAATCAGCCCCAGCATTTT.

The chain is built from TRBV3-1 (or the pseudogene TRBV3-2) and TRBJ1-1, with TRBD1 identical over 8 bases. The V gene end was trimmed by 4 bases and the J gene end by 1 base; junction bases not matched to a gene: 5. This CDR3 has 15 amino acids. From germline, CDR1 is LGHDT and CDR2 YNNKEL (reference sequence). In DNA, the CDR3 is TGTGCCAGCAGCCTCCCGGACAGGGAGAACACTGAAGCTTTCTTT. The encoded protein is CASSLPDRENTEAFF.

This rearrangement joins TRBV5-1 to TRBJ2-7; 8 nucleotides agree with TRBD1. The CDR3 runs 14 residues. The trim removed 1 base at V and 3 bases at J, leaving 3 bases unmatched. CDR1 and CDR2 from the germline V gene are SGHRS and YFSETQ. CDR3 region: CASSLLDRGYEQYF. Written as DNA, the CDR3 is TGCGCCAGCAGCTTGTTAGACAGGGGCTACGAGCAGTACTTC. Looking up the rest from reference TRBV5-1 and TRBJ2-7 gives the full variable domain: KAGVTQTPRYLIKTRGQQVTLSCSPISGHRSVSWYQQTPGQGLQFLFEYFSETQRNKGNFPGRFSGRQFSNSRSEMNVSTLELGDSALYLCASSLLDRGYEQYFGPGTRLTVT.

CDR3 DNA: TGTGCCAGCTCACCACCTAACAGCCAAGAGACCCAGTACTTC. It is translated as CASSPPNSQETQYF. The V gene is TRBV18, the J gene TRBJ2-5; D is unclear. The CDR3 sequence is 14 residues long. Trimming left V 0 bases short and J 1 base short, with 6 bases between. Germline-derived CDR1 and CDR2 are KGHSH and LQKENI.

The CDR3 DNA reads as TGTGCCAGCAGCTTAGCAGGGGCCTCGTTCCTGACTTTC. The encoded protein is CASSLAGASFLTF. The chain combines TRBV11-2 with TRBJ2-6; possible D gene TRBD1, 6 bases. The CDR3 contains 13 residues. Germline values: CDR1 SGHAT, CDR2 FQNNGV. V dropped 1 base and J dropped 14 bases, with 12 bases sitting between them.

The chain carries TRBV27 and TRBJ1-1; D is unresolved. The length of the CDR3 is 13 residues. Germline values: CDR1 MNHEY, CDR2 SMNVEV (reference sequence). V was trimmed by 1 base and J by 3 bases, leaving 6 bases between them. The CDR3 nucleotides are TGTGCCAGCAGTTTATTCCGGGACACTGAAGCTTTCTTT. This codes for CASSLFRDTEAFF.

The CDR3 sequence: CASSLDSGRYNEQFF. The DNA for the CDR3 is TGTGCCAGCAGCTTAGATAGCGGGAGGTACAATGAGCAGTTCTTC. The rearrangement links TRBV7-8 to TRBJ2-1, with 10 bases that match TRBD2. After removal of 1 base from V and 4 bases from J, the junction contained 1 base not matched to a gene. This CDR3 is built from 15 residues. Looked up from germline, CDR1 is SGHVS and CDR2 is FQNEAQ.